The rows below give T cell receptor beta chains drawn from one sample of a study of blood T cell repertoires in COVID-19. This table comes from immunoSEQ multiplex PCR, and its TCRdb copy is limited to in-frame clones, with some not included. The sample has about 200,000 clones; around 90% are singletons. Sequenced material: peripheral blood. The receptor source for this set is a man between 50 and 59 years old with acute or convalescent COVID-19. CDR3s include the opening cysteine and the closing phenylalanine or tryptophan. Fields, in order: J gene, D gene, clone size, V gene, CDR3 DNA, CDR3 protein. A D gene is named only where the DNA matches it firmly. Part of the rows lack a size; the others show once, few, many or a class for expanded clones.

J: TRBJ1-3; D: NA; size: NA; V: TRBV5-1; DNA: TGCGCCAGCAGCTTGGAGGGGAGGGTTTCTGGAAACACCATATATTTT; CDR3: CASSLEGRVSGNTIYF
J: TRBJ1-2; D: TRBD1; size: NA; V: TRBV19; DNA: TGTGCCAGTAGTACCCAGGGACAGGGAGACTATGGCTACACCTTC; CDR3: CASSTQGQGDYGYTF
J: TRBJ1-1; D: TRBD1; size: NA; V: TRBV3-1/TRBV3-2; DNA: TGTGCCAGCAGCCCCTCGGACAGGGGGAACACTGAAGCTTTCTTT; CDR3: CASSPSDRGNTEAFF
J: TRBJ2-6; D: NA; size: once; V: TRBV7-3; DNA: TGTGCCAGCACCTCCAGGGGAGACTCTGGGGCCAACGTCCTGACTTTC; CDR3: CASTSRGDSGANVLTF
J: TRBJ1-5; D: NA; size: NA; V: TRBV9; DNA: TGTGCCAGCAGCGTAGGGTCAGGGGAAAGCAATCAGCCCCAGCATTTT; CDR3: CASSVGSGESNQPQHF
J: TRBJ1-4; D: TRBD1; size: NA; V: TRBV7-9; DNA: TGTGCCAGCAGCTTCGGGACAGGGGGAGGGACTAATGAAAAACTGTTTTTT; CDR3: CASSFGTGGGTNEKLFF
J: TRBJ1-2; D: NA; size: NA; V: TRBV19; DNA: TGTGCCAGTAGTATGGGACACTACTATGGCTACACCTTC; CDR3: CASSMGHYYGYTF
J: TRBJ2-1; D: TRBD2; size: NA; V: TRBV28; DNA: TGTGCCAGCAGTTTTACTAGCGGGACGTACAATGAGCAGTTCTTC; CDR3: CASSFTSGTYNEQFF
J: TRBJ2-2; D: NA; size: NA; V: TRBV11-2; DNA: TGTGCCAGCAGCTTAGCGGGGATCACCGGGGAGCTGTTTTTT; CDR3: CASSLAGITGELFF
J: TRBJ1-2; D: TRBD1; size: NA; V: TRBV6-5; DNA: TGTGCCAGCACCAGACAGGGGGTCTATGGCTACACCTTC; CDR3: CASTRQGVYGYTF
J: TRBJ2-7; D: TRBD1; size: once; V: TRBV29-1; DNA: TGCAGCGTCCGCAGGGGGCCCCACGAGCAGTACTTC; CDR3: CSVRRGPHEQYF
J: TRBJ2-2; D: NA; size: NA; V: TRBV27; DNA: TGTGCCAGCAGTTGGGGAGGAGGGTTTGGCACCGGGGAGCTGTTTTTT; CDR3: CASSWGGGFGTGELFF
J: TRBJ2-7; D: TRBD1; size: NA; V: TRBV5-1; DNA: TGCGCCAGCAGAACCCCGGGACAGGGGCATTACGAGCAGTACTTC; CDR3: CASRTPGQGHYEQYF
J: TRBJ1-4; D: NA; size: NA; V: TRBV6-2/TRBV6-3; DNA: TGTGCCAGCAGTCGAACGACAGCCGCTAATGAAAAACTGTTTTTT; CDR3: CASSRTTAANEKLFF
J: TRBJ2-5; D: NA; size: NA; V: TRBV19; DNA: TGTGCCAGTAGTCCCCGACAGCCCAAGGTGTGGACCCAGTACTTC; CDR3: CASSPRQPKVWTQYF